This passage covers 27 T cell receptor beta chains from one sample sequenced in a study of blood T cell repertoires in COVID-19. Clones were sequenced by immunoSEQ multiplex PCR, and TCRdb holds only the in-frame ones, with some missing. Of 150,000 to 200,000 clones in the sample, around nine tenths were seen once. Specimen: PBMCs or T cells enriched from blood (not recorded which). These TCRs come from a woman between 18 and 29 years old who had recovered from COVID-19.

The chain uses TRBV10-2 and TRBJ2-3; D is uncertain. In germline, CDR1 is WSHSY, CDR2 SAAADI. The V end lost 5 bases, the J end lost 6 bases, and 9 bases lay between the germline ends. The CDR3 is 12 amino acids. In DNA, the CDR3 is TGCGCCAGCAGTTCTAGGTTTGATACGCAGTATTTT. Amino acids: CASSSRFDTQYF.

V and J are TRBV28 and TRBJ1-4; 11 nucleotides align to TRBD1. CDR3 length equals 17 residues. Trimming took 5 bases from V and 1 from J; bases not matched to a gene: 6. From germline, CDR1 is MDHEN and CDR2 SYDVKM. This CDR3 reads CASSPGTGGVTNEKLFF. The CDR3 DNA reads as TGTGCCAGCAGTCCCGGGACAGGGGGAGTAACTAATGAAAAACTGTTTTTT.

The chain carries TRBV21-1 and TRBJ2-1; the tabulated D call, TRBD1, remains unverified against the DNA. TRBV21-1 is noted as a pseudogene. The CDR3 runs 14 residues. The CDR3 protein is CASSRDRGDNEQFF. The DNA of the CDR3 is TGTGCCAGCAGCCGCGACAGGGGAGACAATGAGCAGTTCTTC.

CDR3 sequence reads: CATSEQINEQFF. Here the CDR3 DNA reads TGTGCCACCAGTGAACAGATCAATGAGCAGTTCTTC. The V gene is TRBV24-1, the J gene TRBJ2-1; D is unresolved. Between the trimmed V and J ends, which lost 4 bases and 6 bases, there was a span of 6 bases. Germline V lookup: CDR1 KGHDR, CDR2 SFDVKD. The CDR3 is 12 amino acids.

A few counts support this clone. This chain joins TRBV7-9 and TRBJ1-1; D gene uncertain. Trimming removed 7 bases from V and 7 bases from J, with 22 bases in between. The germline CDR1 and CDR2 sequences are SEHNR and FQNEAQ (reference sequence). CDR3 length: 15 residues. CDR3 region: CASTEGPDGGFEAFF. In DNA form, the CDR3 reads TGTGCCAGCACCGAAGGCCCGGACGGAGGTTTTGAAGCTTTCTTT.

The V call is TRBV27, the J call TRBJ2-4; a possible D gene is TRBD2 (6 bases). The CDR3 has 16 residues. Looked up from germline, CDR1 is MNHEY and CDR2 is SMNVEV (reference sequence). Trimming removed 5 bases from V and 0 bases from J, with 14 bases in between. CDR3 sequence (DNA): TGTGCCAGCAGTCCCCGACTAGTCTTAGCCAAAAACATTCAGTACTTC. Amino acid sequence: CASSPRLVLAKNIQYF.

The rearrangement joins TRBV6-5 to TRBJ1-2; D is possibly TRBD1 (5 bases). From germline, CDR1 is MNHEY and CDR2 SVGAGI. V was shortened by 7 bases and J by 5 bases, with 11 bases between the two germline ends. The CDR3 has 12 residues. The chain's CDR3 is CASMGGVYGYTF. CDR3 in DNA: TGTGCCAGCATGGGGGGGGTTTATGGCTACACCTTC.

CDR3 nucleotides: TGTGCCAGCAGCCCGACAGGGAGGAGCACCGGGGAGCTGTTTTTT. Translated: CASSPTGRSTGELFF. The V call is TRBV7-3, the J call TRBJ2-2; the D gene is possibly TRBD1 (7 bases). V was cut by 5 bases and J by 4 bases, with 14 bases left in between. Per the germline V gene, CDR1 is SGHTA and CDR2 is FQGTGA. This CDR3 has 15 residues.

The genes are TRBV30 and TRBJ2-1; no clear D gene. This CDR3 has 12 residues. Deletions cut 4 bases from V and 6 bases from J, with 10 bases between. Germline CDR1 and CDR2: GTSNPN and SVGIG (reference sequence). CDR3 region: CAWTGSGNEQFF. The CDR3 DNA follows: TGTGCCTGGACCGGGTCGGGCAATGAGCAGTTCTTC.

V gene TRBV10-3 combines with J gene TRBJ1-5; D unresolved. With 0 bases removed from V and 7 bases from J, the gap between germline ends came to 10 bases. This CDR3 region has 14 residues. Per the germline V gene, CDR1 is ENHRY and CDR2 is SYGVKD. CDR3 bases: TGTGCCATCAGTGAGTCGAGCCGAGTCCAGCCCCAGCATTTT. Its protein product is CAISESSRVQPQHF.

CDR3 coding DNA: TGTGCCAGCAGTTTCTCCGGGGAGCTGTTTTTT. Protein product: CASSFSGELFF. V is TRBV27 and J is TRBJ2-2, with D uncertain. This CDR3 comprises 11 residues. CDR1 is MNHEY, CDR2 SMNVEV, per germline (reference sequence). V shed 3 bases and J shed 6 bases, with 2 bases lying between them.

This clone was seen only once. The rearrangement joins TRBV28 to TRBJ2-3; the D gene is possibly TRBD2 (6 bases). CDR1 and CDR2 (germline): MDHEN, SYDVKM. The V end lost 2 bases, the J end lost 0 bases, and 12 bases lay between the germline ends. There are 16 residues in the CDR3. Written as DNA, the CDR3 is TGTGCCAGCAGTTTAAATGTCGGGGGTAGCACAGATACGCAGTATTTT. Protein: CASSLNVGGSTDTQYF.

The V and J genes are TRBV6-5 and TRBJ2-3, with 7 nucleotides matching TRBD1. This CDR3 is built from 14 residues. Trimming at V came to 6 bases and at J to 3 bases, leaving 6 bases not matched to a gene. Germline CDR1 reads MNHEY; CDR2 reads SVGAGI. The CDR3 loop reads CASSRQGLTDTQYF. The CDR3 region has the DNA TGTGCCAGCAGCCGACAGGGTTTAACAGATACGCAGTATTTT.

The table lists this clone with a count of one. The chain carries TRBV6-2 or TRBV6-3 and TRBJ1-6, with D possibly being TRBD1 (6 bases). Germline V CDR1 and CDR2: MNHEY, SVGEGT. V lost 6 bases, J lost 0 bases, and 9 bases lay in between. The length of the CDR3 is 15 residues. This chain's CDR3 is CASSEQGSYNSPLHF. In DNA form, the CDR3 reads TGTGCCAGCAGCGAACAGGGCTCCTATAATTCACCCCTCCACTTT.

V gene TRBV4-1 combines with J gene TRBJ2-2; TRBD2 matches 16 bases. The CDR3 length is 20 residues. CDR1 and CDR2 from the germline V gene are MGHRA and YSYEKL. Germline trimming cut 4 bases from V and 6 bases from J; bases unmatched to any gene: 14. The CDR3 nucleotides read TGCGCCAGCAGCCCACCCTTTCCGGGACTAGCGGGAGGGTGGGCCGGGGAGCTGTTTTTT. This encodes CASSPPFPGLAGGWAGELFF.

This clone was detected only a few times. The chain couples TRBV11-2 to TRBJ2-1; TRBD2 agrees at 12 bases. CDR1 and CDR2 (germline): SGHAT, FQNNGV. Trimming cost V 2 bases and J 15 bases; bases outside gene matches: 11. This CDR3 has 15 amino acids. Written as DNA, the CDR3 is TGTGCCAGCAGCTTAAGGCTAGCGGGAGGGCCCGGCCCGTTCTTC. Translating it yields CASSLRLAGGPGPFF.

The V gene is TRBV28, the J gene TRBJ2-7; the match to TRBD1 covers 9 bases. Trimming at V came to 5 bases and at J to 5 bases, leaving 13 bases not matched to a gene. The CDR3 length is 16 residues. Germline values: CDR1 MDHEN, CDR2 SYDVKM. CDR3 loop: CASSAGVGTGRDEQYF. The CDR3 DNA is TGTGCCAGCAGTGCCGGAGTCGGGACAGGGAGGGACGAGCAGTACTTC.

CDR3 nucleotides: TGTGCCAGCAGCTTGTTTAGCGGGGGTACTTACTACGAGCAGTACTTC. Amino acids: CASSLFSGGTYYEQYF. V is TRBV11-1 and J is TRBJ2-7; 9 bases agree with TRBD2. Germline CDR1 SGHAT, CDR2 FQDESV (reference sequence). This CDR3 is built from 16 residues. Germline trimming cut 3 bases from V and 3 bases from J; bases unmatched to any gene: 9. Full variable domain (rest looked up from reference TRBV11-1 and TRBJ2-7): EAEVAQSPRYKITEKSQAVAFWCDPISGHATLYWYRQILGQGPELLVQFQDESVVDDSQLPKDRFSAERLKGVDSTLKIQPAELGDSAMYLCASSLFSGGTYYEQYFGPGTRLTVT.

The chain combines TRBV29-1 with TRBJ2-1; 9 bases match TRBD2. The trim removed 8 bases at V and 0 bases at J, leaving 17 bases unmatched. The CDR3 extends over 18 amino acids. Germline CDR1 SQVTM, CDR2 ANQGSEA. The chain's CDR3 is CSSLPGTSTIPSYNEQFF. The CDR3 DNA reads as TGCAGCTCTCTGCCAGGGACTAGCACAATCCCCTCCTACAATGAGCAGTTCTTC.

This clone was counted once. This rearrangement joins TRBV12-3 or TRBV12-4 to TRBJ2-5, with 9 bases identical to TRBD2. V lost 9 bases and J lost 5; bases outside the gene matches: 7. The CDR3 is 13 residues long. CDR3 region: CASSGSQGETQYF. The CDR3 DNA reads TGTGCCAGTAGCGGGAGTCAGGGTGAGACCCAGTACTTC.

The chain has TRBV7-9 and TRBJ2-3, with 9 nucleotides matching TRBD2. Germline CDR1 SEHNR, CDR2 FQNEAQ (reference sequence). The CDR3 loop spans 18 amino acids. V dropped 2 bases and J dropped 2; count of bases not matched to a gene: 11. Here the CDR3 DNA reads TGTGCCAGCAGCTTAAGGCCTAGCGGGATATGGGTCACAGATACGCAGTATTTT. This encodes CASSLRPSGIWVTDTQYF.

A single count supports this clone. The chain recombines TRBV19 with TRBJ2-6, with TRBD2 matching over 9 bases. Losses at the gene ends were 3 bases for V and 2 bases for J; bases not matched to a gene: 8. Germline assignment: CDR1 LNHDA and CDR2 SQIVND (reference sequence). The CDR3 consists of 18 residues. The CDR3 bases are TGTGCCAGTAGTATGGGGCTAGCGGGAAAAGCTGGGGCCAACGTCCTGACTTTC. It specifies CASSMGLAGKAGANVLTF.

This clone was picked up one time. The chain has TRBV2 and TRBJ1-2; D is perhaps TRBD1 (5 bases). Per the germline V gene, CDR1 is SNHLY and CDR2 is FYNNEI. Trimming cost V 6 bases and J 3 bases, with 20 bases left between them. The CDR3 runs 16 residues. CDR3 nucleotides: TGTGCCAGCAGCGAGCTCCGGGACTCAAGGGACTATGGCTACACCTTC. This encodes CASSELRDSRDYGYTF.

This rearrangement joins TRBV9 to TRBJ1-1, with 7 nucleotides matching TRBD1. The trim removed 2 bases at V and 1 base at J, leaving 11 bases unmatched. Germline V gene sequence: CDR1 SGDLS, CDR2 YYNGEE. This CDR3 comprises 17 residues. The CDR3 coding sequence is TGTGCCAGCAGCGTGTCACCGAAAGGGGGCGAGAACACTGAAGCTTTCTTT. It yields the protein CASSVSPKGGENTEAFF.

The CDR3 spells CASSLGTGPTEAFF. The DNA for the CDR3 is TGTGCCAGCAGCTTAGGGACAGGCCCCACTGAAGCTTTCTTT. This sequence joins TRBV7-6 and TRBJ1-1; 7 bases agree with TRBD1. The CDR3 sequence is 14 residues long. The junction had 3 bases not matched to a gene; V was cut back by 1 base and J by 4 bases. Per germline, CDR1 SGHVS and CDR2 FNYEAQ.

The chain links TRBV19 to TRBJ2-3; D may be TRBD2 (6 bases). The germline V and J ends were trimmed by 5 bases and 5 bases, with 11 bases remaining between them. The CDR3 runs 13 residues. Germline loops: CDR1 LNHDA, CDR2 SQIVND (reference sequence). The CDR3, as DNA: TGTGCCAGTAGTCCAGGGACTCGAGATACGCAGTATTTT. Its protein product is CASSPGTRDTQYF.

The chain employs TRBV18 and TRBJ2-7, with 11 bases fitting TRBD2. CDR1 and CDR2 (germline): KGHSH, LQKENI. The CDR3 totals 15 residues. V lost 2 bases to trimming and J lost 5 bases; unmatched junction nucleotides: 5. Here the CDR3 reads CASSPVAGGPDEQYF. CDR3 bases: TGTGCCAGCTCACCAGTAGCGGGAGGGCCCGACGAGCAGTACTTC.